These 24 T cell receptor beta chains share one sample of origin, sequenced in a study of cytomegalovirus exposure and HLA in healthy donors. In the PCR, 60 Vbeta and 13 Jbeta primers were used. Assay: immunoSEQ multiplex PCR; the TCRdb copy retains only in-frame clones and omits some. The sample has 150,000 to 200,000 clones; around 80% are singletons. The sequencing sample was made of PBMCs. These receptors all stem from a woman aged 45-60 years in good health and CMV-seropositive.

CDR3 amino acids: CASSKSGASQETQYF. The CDR3, as DNA: TGTGCCAGCAGCAAGAGCGGGGCCTCCCAAGAGACCCAGTACTTC. V and J are TRBV9 and TRBJ2-5; the match to TRBD2 covers 7 bases. This CDR3 is 15 amino acids long. Germline values: CDR1 SGDLS, CDR2 YYNGEE. V gave up 4 bases and J gave up 1 base; unmatched junction bases: 7.

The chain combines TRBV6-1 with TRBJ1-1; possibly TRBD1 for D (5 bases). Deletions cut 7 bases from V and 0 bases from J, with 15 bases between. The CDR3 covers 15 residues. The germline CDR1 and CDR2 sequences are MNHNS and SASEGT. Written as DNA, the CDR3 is TGTGCCAGCACCCAAAGGGGCAGCCTGAACACTGAAGCTTTCTTT. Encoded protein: CASTQRGSLNTEAFF.

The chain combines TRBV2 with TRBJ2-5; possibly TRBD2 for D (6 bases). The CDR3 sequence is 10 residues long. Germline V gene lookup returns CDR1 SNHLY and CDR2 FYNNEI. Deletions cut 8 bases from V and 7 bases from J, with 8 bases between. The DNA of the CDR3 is TGTGCCAGCCGGAGGGGGACCCAGTACTTC. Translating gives CASRRGTQYF.

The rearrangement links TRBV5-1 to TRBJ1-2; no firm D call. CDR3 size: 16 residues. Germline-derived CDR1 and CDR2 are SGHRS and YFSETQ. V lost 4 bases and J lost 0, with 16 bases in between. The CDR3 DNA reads TGCGCCAGCAGCCCCGGGAGATCACTAGCTAACTATGGCTACACCTTC. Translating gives CASSPGRSLANYGYTF.

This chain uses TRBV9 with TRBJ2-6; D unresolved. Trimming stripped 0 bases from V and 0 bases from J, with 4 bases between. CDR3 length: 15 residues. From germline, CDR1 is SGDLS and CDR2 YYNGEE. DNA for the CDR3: TGTGCCAGCAGCGTAGGTCACTCTGGGGCCAACGTCCTGACTTTC. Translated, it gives CASSVGHSGANVLTF.

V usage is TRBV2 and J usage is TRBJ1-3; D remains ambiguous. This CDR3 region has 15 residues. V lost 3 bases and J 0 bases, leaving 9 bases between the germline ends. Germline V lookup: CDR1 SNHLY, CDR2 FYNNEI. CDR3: CASSDRRISGNTIYF. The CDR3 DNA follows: TGTGCCAGCAGTGATCGCAGGATCTCTGGAAACACCATATATTTT.

The CDR3 here is CASSSQWGAGELFF. The CDR3, as DNA: TGTGCCAGCAGCTCCCAATGGGGCGCCGGGGAGCTGTTTTTT. V and J are TRBV9 and TRBJ2-2; D possibly corresponds to TRBD1 (5 bases). V dropped 4 bases and J dropped 6 bases, with 13 bases sitting between them. CDR1 is SGDLS and CDR2 is YYNGEE in the germline V gene. The CDR3 sequence is 14 residues long.

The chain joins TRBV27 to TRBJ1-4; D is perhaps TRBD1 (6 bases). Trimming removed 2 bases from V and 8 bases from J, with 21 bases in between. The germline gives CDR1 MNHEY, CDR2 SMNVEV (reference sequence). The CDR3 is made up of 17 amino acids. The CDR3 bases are TGTGCCAGCAGTTTAAACAGTCACGGGGGGGGCTGGGAAAAACTGTTTTTT. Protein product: CASSLNSHGGGWEKLFF.

The CDR3 reads CAWSVGDTQYF. CDR3 nucleotide sequence: TGTGCCTGGAGTGTCGGGGATACGCAGTATTTT. The gene calls are TRBV30 and TRBJ2-3; D gene uncertain. The germline gives CDR1 GTSNPN, CDR2 SVGIG (reference sequence). V was clipped by 0 bases and J by 6 bases, with 4 bases between them. This CDR3 region has 11 residues.

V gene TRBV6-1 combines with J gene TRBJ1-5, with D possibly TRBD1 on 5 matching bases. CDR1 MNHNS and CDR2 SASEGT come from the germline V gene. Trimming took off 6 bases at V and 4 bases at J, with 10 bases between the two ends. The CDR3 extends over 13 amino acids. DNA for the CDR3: TGTGCCAGCAGCGTTGACAGAAATCAGCCCCAGCATTTT. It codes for CASSVDRNQPQHF.

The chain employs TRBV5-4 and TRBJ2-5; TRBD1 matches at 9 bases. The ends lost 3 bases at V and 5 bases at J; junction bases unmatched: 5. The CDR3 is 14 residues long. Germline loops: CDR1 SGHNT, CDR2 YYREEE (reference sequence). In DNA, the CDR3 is TGTGCCAGCAGCTGGGGACAGGGCGGGGAGACCCAGTACTTC. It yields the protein CASSWGQGGETQYF.

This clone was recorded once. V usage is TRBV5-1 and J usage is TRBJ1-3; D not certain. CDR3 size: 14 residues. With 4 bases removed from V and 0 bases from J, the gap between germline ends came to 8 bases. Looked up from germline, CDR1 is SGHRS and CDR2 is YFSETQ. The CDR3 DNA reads TGCGCCAGCAGCCCCACGAGCTCTGGAAACACCATATATTTT. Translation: CASSPTSSGNTIYF. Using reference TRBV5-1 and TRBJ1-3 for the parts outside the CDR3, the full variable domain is KAGVTQTPRYLIKTRGQQVTLSCSPISGHRSVSWYQQTPGQGLQFLFEYFSETQRNKGNFPGRFSGRQFSNSRSEMNVSTLELGDSALYLCASSPTSSGNTIYFGEGSWLTVV.

The CDR3 DNA is TGTGCCAGTAGTCCTCAGAGGCACGTCCAAGAGACCCAGTACTTC. Translated: CASSPQRHVQETQYF. V and J are TRBV19 and TRBJ2-5, with D unclear. Germline assignment: CDR1 LNHDA and CDR2 SQIVND (reference sequence). Deletions cut 5 bases from V and 1 base from J, with 14 bases between. This CDR3 comprises 15 residues.

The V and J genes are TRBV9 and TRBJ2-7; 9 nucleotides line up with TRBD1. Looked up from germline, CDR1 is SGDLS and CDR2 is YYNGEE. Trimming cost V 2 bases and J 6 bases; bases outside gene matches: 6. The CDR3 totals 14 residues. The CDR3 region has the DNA TGTGCCAGCAGCGTTAACAGGGGGCTCGGCGAGCAGTACTTC. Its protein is CASSVNRGLGEQYF.

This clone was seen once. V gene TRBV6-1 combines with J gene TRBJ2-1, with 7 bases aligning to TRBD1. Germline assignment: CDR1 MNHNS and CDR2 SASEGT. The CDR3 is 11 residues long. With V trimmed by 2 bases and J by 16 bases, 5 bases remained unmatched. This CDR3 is CASSERTGTFF. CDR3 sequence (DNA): TGTGCCAGCAGTGAACGGACAGGAACCTTCTTC.

In DNA form, the CDR3 reads TGTGCCAGCAGTGAATCGGGGTTTAACAATCAGCCCCAGCATTTT. This gives the protein CASSESGFNNQPQHF. V usage is TRBV2 and J usage is TRBJ1-5; D unclear. Trimming took 2 bases from V and 3 from J, leaving 11 bases between them. Per germline, CDR1 SNHLY and CDR2 FYNNEI. This CDR3 is 15 amino acids long.

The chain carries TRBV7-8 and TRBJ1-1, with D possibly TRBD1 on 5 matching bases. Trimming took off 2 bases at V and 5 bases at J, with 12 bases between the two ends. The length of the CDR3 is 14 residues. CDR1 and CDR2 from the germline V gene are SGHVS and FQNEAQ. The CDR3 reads CASSLLMGGTEAFF. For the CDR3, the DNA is TGTGCCAGCAGCTTACTTATGGGGGGTACTGAAGCTTTCTTT.

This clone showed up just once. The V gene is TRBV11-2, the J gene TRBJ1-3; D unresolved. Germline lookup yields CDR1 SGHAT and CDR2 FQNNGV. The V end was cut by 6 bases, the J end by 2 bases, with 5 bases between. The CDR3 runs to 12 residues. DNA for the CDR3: TGTGCCAGCAGTTCCGCTGGAAACACCATATATTTT. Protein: CASSSAGNTIYF.

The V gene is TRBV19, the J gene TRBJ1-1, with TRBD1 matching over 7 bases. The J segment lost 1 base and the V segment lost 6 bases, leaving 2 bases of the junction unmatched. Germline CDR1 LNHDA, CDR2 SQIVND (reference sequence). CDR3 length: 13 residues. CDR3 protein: CASSRDRNTEAFF. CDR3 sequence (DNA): TGTGCCAGTAGCCGGGACAGGAACACTGAAGCTTTCTTT. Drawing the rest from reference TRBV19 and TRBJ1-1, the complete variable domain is DGGITQSPKYLFRKEGQNVTLSCEQNLNHDAMYWYRQDPGQGLRLIYYSQIVNDFQKGDIAEGYSVSREKKESFPLTVTSAQKNPTAFYLCASSRDRNTEAFFGQGTRLTVV.

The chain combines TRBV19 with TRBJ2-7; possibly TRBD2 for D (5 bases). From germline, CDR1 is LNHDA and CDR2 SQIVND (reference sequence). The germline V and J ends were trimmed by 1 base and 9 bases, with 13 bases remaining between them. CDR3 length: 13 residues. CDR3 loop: CASSIAEAGGQYF. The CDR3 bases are TGTGCCAGTAGTATAGCGGAGGCGGGCGGGCAGTACTTC.

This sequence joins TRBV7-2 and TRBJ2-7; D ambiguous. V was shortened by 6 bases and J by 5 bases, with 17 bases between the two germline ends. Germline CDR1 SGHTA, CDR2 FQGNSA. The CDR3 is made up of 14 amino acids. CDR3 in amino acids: CASSQTLRVDEQYF. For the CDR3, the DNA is TGTGCCAGCAGTCAAACGCTTCGGGTAGACGAGCAGTACTTC.

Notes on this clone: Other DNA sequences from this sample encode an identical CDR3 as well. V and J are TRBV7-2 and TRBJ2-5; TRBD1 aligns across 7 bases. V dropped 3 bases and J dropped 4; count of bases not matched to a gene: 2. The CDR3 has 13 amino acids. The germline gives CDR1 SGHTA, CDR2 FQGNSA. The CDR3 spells CASSLDRRETQYF. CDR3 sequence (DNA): TGTGCCAGCAGCTTGGACAGGAGAGAGACCCAGTACTTC. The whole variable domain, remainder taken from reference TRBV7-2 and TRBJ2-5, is GAGVSQSPSNKVTEKGKDVELRCDPISGHTALYWYRQSLGQGLEFLIYFQGNSAPDKSGLPSDRFSAERTGGSVSTLTIQRTQQEDSAVYLCASSLDRRETQYFGPGTRLLVL.

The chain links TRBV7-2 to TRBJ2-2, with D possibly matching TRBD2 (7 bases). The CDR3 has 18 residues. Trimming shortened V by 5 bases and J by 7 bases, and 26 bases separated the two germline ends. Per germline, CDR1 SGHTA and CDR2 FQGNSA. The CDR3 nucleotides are TGTGCCAGCAGCCCGACCCCAGGGGAGGGAGGGCCGGTCGGGGAGCTGTTTTTT. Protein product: CASSPTPGEGGPVGELFF. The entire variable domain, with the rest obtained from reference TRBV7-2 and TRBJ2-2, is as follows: GAGVSQSPSNKVTEKGKDVELRCDPISGHTALYWYRQSLGQGLEFLIYFQGNSAPDKSGLPSDRFSAERTGGSVSTLTIQRTQQEDSAVYLCASSPTPGEGGPVGELFFGEGSRLTVL.

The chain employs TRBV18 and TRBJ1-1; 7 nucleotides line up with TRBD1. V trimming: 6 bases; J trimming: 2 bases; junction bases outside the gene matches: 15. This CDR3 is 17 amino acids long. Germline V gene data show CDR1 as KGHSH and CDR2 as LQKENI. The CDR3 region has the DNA TGTGCCAGCTCGCATTCCCCGGGACAGAATTCCAACACTGAAGCTTTCTTT. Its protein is CASSHSPGQNSNTEAFF.